The following is a TCR beta chain sequence with its context. TCRdb analysed the 5' RACE reads with MiXCR anew, one entry per CDR3 protein. The sample has tens of thousands of distinct CDR3 sequences, around 20% seen once; the top ten hold about 4.1%. Treg sorting used a CD4+CD25+CD127-/low gate. The source material was Tregs sorted from blood. The TCR was taken from a female donor with breast cancer.

CDR3 region: CASRGRDRDNQPQHF. The CDR3 nucleotides are TGTGCCAGCAGAGGCCGGGACAGGGACAATCAGCCCCAGCATTTT. The chain is built from TRBV6-6 and TRBJ1-5, with TRBD1 identical over 9 bases. The CDR3 is made up of 15 amino acids. The V segment lost 6 bases and the J segment 3 bases; nucleotides outside the gene matches: 6. Germline CDR1 reads MNHNY; CDR2 reads SVGAGI (reference sequence).